The 19 T cell receptor beta chains listed next were all sequenced from one sample in a study of T-cell reconstitution after alpha-beta-depleted transplantation in children. For TCRbeta, the library was prepared with unique molecular identifiers. Via MiXCR, TCRdb re-called the PCR reads, giving one row per CDR3 protein. Among hundreds of thousands of distinct CDR3 sequences, about 30% were seen once, and the ten largest hold 2% to 3%. The specimen was PBMCs from the stem cell graft donor, collected from the stem cell graft. Receptors originate from a human donor who donated a stem cell graft to a child with aplastic anemia.

There are a few counts of this clonotype. The chain has TRBV6-4 and TRBJ2-7; the match to TRBD1 covers 9 bases. Unmatched junction bases numbered 11, after V lost 2 bases and J lost 6 bases. The germline gives CDR1 MRHNA, CDR2 SNTAGT. CDR3 length equals 16 residues. The CDR3 nucleotides read TGTGCCAGCAGTGACATCCGGGACAGGGCTAAAAGCGAGCAGTACTTC. Translation: CASSDIRDRAKSEQYF.

The genes are TRBV20-1 and TRBJ2-5; TRBD2 aligns across 7 bases. The germline CDR1 and CDR2 sequences are DFQATT and SNEGSKA (reference sequence). With 3 bases clipped from V and 1 base from J, the junction kept 8 bases outside the gene matches. The CDR3 length is 15 residues. CDR3 DNA: TGCAGTGCTAGGGCCGGCGGGAGCCTCCAAGAGACCCAGTACTTC. Translated: CSARAGGSLQETQYF.

The V call is TRBV6-2 or TRBV6-3, the J call TRBJ2-7, with D unresolved. This CDR3 has 13 residues. V was pared by 5 bases and J by 2 bases, with 10 bases between. Germline loops: CDR1 MNHEY, CDR2 SVGEGT. The CDR3 sequence is CASSPGIPYEQYF. The CDR3 coding sequence is TGTGCCAGCAGTCCAGGAATCCCCTACGAGCAGTACTTC.

A few counts support this clonotype. J is TRBJ1-1 and V is TRBV29-1; possibly TRBD1 for D (6 bases). Trimming pared 4 bases from V and 0 bases from J, leaving 18 bases between. The V gene's germline CDR1 is SQVTM and CDR2 ANQGSEA. The CDR3 is 16 residues long. The CDR3 is CSVVGDIFFMNTEAFF. The CDR3 nucleotides are TGCAGCGTTGTTGGGGACATATTCTTCATGAACACTGAAGCTTTCTTT.

The rearrangement links TRBV28 to TRBJ2-1; a weak D match, TRBD1 (5 bases). The CDR3 has 15 amino acids. From germline, CDR1 is MDHEN and CDR2 SYDVKM. The V end was cut by 8 bases, the J end by 3 bases, with 17 bases between. The CDR3 region is CASDTGRDIYNEQFF. DNA for the CDR3: TGTGCCAGCGACACCGGCAGGGATATCTACAATGAGCAGTTCTTC.

The chain joins TRBV7-2 to TRBJ2-1, with D unresolved. Per the germline V gene, CDR1 is SGHTA and CDR2 is FQGNSA. V lost 5 bases to trimming and J lost 6 bases, with 17 bases between them. The CDR3 spans 15 residues. CDR3 nucleotide sequence: TGTGCCAGCAGCCCCGACCTGAACCCGGGCAATGAGCAGTTCTTC. Translation gives CASSPDLNPGNEQFF.

This clonotype showed up just a few times. This rearrangement joins TRBV7-3 to TRBJ2-7, with a weak D call TRBD2 (6 bases). Germline V gene lookup returns CDR1 SGHTA and CDR2 FQGTGA. Trimming took 3 bases from V and 4 from J, leaving 16 bases between them. CDR3 length: 15 amino acids. The CDR3, as DNA: TGTGCCAGCAGCTTTCAGGAGGGAACCGAGTACGAGCAGTACTTC. Protein sequence: CASSFQEGTEYEQYF.

This clonotype was observed a few times. The chain uses TRBV7-9 and TRBJ1-2; D gene unclear. Trimming stripped 0 bases from V and 8 bases from J, with 13 bases between. Germline V gene lookup returns CDR1 SEHNR and CDR2 FQNEAQ (reference sequence). The CDR3 is made up of 14 amino acids. The CDR3 DNA reads TGTGCCAGCAGCTTAGCAGGGCAGGAATGGGGCTACACCTTC. It codes for CASSLAGQEWGYTF.

This clonotype occurred a few times. The rearrangement joins TRBV7-9 to TRBJ2-7; D is perhaps TRBD1 (7 bases). Trimming took off 1 base at V and 8 bases at J, with 18 bases between the two ends. This CDR3 comprises 15 residues. The germline V gene has CDR1 SEHNR and CDR2 FQNEAQ (reference sequence). Here the CDR3 reads CASSLVLGGTVKQYF. The CDR3 bases are TGTGCCAGCAGCTTAGTCTTGGGCGGGACAGTAAAGCAGTACTTC.

This clonotype was counted between two and nine times. Written as DNA, the CDR3 is TGCAGTGCTAGAGATGGGCTAGCGGGAAGGTTTTACGAGCAGTACTTC. Amino acids: CSARDGLAGRFYEQYF. J is TRBJ2-7 and V is TRBV20-1; TRBD2 matches 9 bases. The CDR3 is 16 residues long. The trim removed 0 bases at V and 4 bases at J, leaving 10 bases unmatched. Looked up from germline, CDR1 is DFQATT and CDR2 is SNEGSKA (reference sequence).

J is TRBJ1-3 and V is TRBV7-9; 11 bases line up with TRBD1. The germline V gene has CDR1 SEHNR and CDR2 FQNEAQ (reference sequence). The CDR3 loop spans 17 amino acids. With V trimmed by 3 bases and J by 0 bases, 4 bases remained unmatched. In nucleotides, the CDR3 is TGTGCCAGCAGCTTGCGGACAGGGGGCTACTCTGGAAACACCATATATTTT. Its protein product is CASSLRTGGYSGNTIYF.

This clonotype has just a few counts. V is TRBV12-3 or TRBV12-4 and J is TRBJ2-2; 7 bases line up with TRBD1. CDR3 length equals 16 residues. Germline trimming cut 3 bases from V and 0 bases from J; bases unmatched to any gene: 4. This CDR3 reads CASSFLGGPNTGELFF. CDR3 in DNA: TGTGCCAGCAGTTTTTTAGGGGGCCCGAACACCGGGGAGCTGTTTTTT.

The rearrangement joins TRBV14 to TRBJ2-5, with TRBD1 matching over 7 bases. The CDR3 is 15 amino acids. J lost 2 bases, V lost 6 bases, and 9 bases had no gene match. From germline, CDR1 is SGHDN and CDR2 FVKESK. CDR3 sequence reads: CASRNSGTAQETQYF. CDR3 DNA: TGTGCCAGCAGGAATTCCGGGACAGCTCAAGAGACCCAGTACTTC.

Only a few counts were recorded for this clonotype. The genes are TRBV10-3 and TRBJ2-7, with D possibly matching TRBD1 (6 bases). The CDR3 loop spans 13 amino acids. The V end lost 4 bases, the J end lost 4 bases, and 11 bases lay between the germline ends. Germline loops: CDR1 ENHRY, CDR2 SYGVKD. The DNA of the CDR3 is TGTGCCATCAGTGTGGGGACACTTTACGAGCAGTACGTC. Amino acid sequence: CAISVGTLYEQYV.

This clonotype turned up a few times. The chain employs TRBV20-1 and TRBJ1-6, with TRBD1 identical over 7 bases. CDR1 is DFQATT and CDR2 is SNEGSKA in the germline V gene (reference sequence). The CDR3 has 16 amino acids. J gave up 6 bases and V 6 bases, and 14 bases lay outside the gene matches. CDR3 DNA sequence: TGCAGTGCCCCAACTCAGGGGGGCCTTGGTAATTCACCCCTCCACTTT. Its protein product is CSAPTQGGLGNSPLHF.

This clonotype was seen a handful of times. The genes are TRBV24-1 and TRBJ2-1, with 11 bases aligning to TRBD2. This CDR3 has 16 residues. CDR1 and CDR2 from the germline V gene are KGHDR and SFDVKD. The V and J ends lost 4 bases and 6 bases, in that order; junction bases with no gene match: 7. As DNA, the CDR3 is TGTGCCACCAGTGACTCGGGACTAGCGGTTATCAATGAGCAGTTCTTC. Protein sequence: CATSDSGLAVINEQFF.

In this sample, this clonotype turned up a few times. This chain links TRBV28 with TRBJ1-1, with a tentative D call TRBD1 (5 bases). V lost 2 bases and J 2 bases, leaving 12 bases between the germline ends. The CDR3 spans 15 residues. The germline V gene has CDR1 MDHEN and CDR2 SYDVKM. CDR3 sequence (DNA): TGTGCCAGCAGTTTAATCGTCCAGGGTAACACTGAAGCTTTCTTT. Its protein is CASSLIVQGNTEAFF. Full variable domain (remainder filled in from reference TRBV28 and TRBJ1-1): DVKVTQSSRYLVKRTGEKVFLECVQDMDHENMFWYRQDPGLGLRLIYFSYDVKMKEKGDIPEGYSVSREKKERFSLILESASTNQTSMYLCASSLIVQGNTEAFFGQGTRLTVV.

The chain combines TRBV27 with TRBJ2-7, with D uncertain. The CDR3 covers 13 residues. Germline V gene lookup returns CDR1 MNHEY and CDR2 SMNVEV (reference sequence). V lost 10 bases, J lost 4 bases, and 17 bases lay in between. CDR3 bases: TGTGCCACCTGGGGATCATCAAGATACGAGCAGTACTTC. Protein sequence: CATWGSSRYEQYF.

V is TRBV4-2 and J is TRBJ1-5, with D possibly being TRBD1 (6 bases). CDR3 length: 14 amino acids. Germline V gives CDR1 LGHNA, CDR2 YNFKEQ. V gave up 2 bases and J gave up 6 bases, with 11 bases separating them. In DNA form, the CDR3 reads TGTGCCAGCAGCCAAACCAGGGGCAGTCAGCCCCAGCATTTT. It yields the protein CASSQTRGSQPQHF.